The present T cell receptor beta chain was sequenced within a study of shared clonotypes between healthy human individuals. CDR3 length: 15 residues. CDR1 SNHLY and CDR2 FYNNEI come from the germline V gene. The ends were cut back, 3 bases at V and 4 bases at J, with 15 bases in the middle. Some clones are missing from TCRdb's copy, which holds only in-frame ones; the method was immunoSEQ multiplex PCR. The data contain around 2,000,000 clones, 85% to 95% of them singletons. The receptor was derived from a young man in good health. The V call is TRBV2, the J call TRBJ1-1; a possible D gene is TRBD1 (6 bases). The sequencing input was naive CD4+ T cells sorted from blood. Subset of the sample: CD45RA+ positively selected. CDR3 residues: CASSDGGRIVTEAFF. The CDR3 nucleotides read TGTGCCAGCAGTGACGGGGGGCGCATAGTCACTGAAGCTTTCTTT.